The T cell receptor beta chain described here comes from a study of blood T cell repertoires in COVID-19. For the study at large: Samples came from the United States, Italy and Spain, spanning acute and convalescent COVID-19.

Clones were read by immunoSEQ multiplex PCR, and TCRdb kept only the in-frame ones, dropping some. The profile shows around 55,000 clones, 70% to 90% of them singletons. From germline, CDR1 is MNHEY and CDR2 SMNVEV (reference sequence). CDR3 length equals 16 residues. With V trimmed by 1 base and J by 0 bases, 2 bases remained unmatched. This clone turned up a few times. This TCR came from a man in his 60s with acute or convalescent COVID-19. The chain has TRBV27 and TRBJ2-4, with TRBD1 matching over 8 bases. Sequencing input: peripheral blood. The CDR3 protein is CASSLFGTGAKNIQYF. CDR3 nucleotides: TGTGCCAGCAGTTTATTTGGGACAGGAGCCAAAAACATTCAGTACTTC.